The clone carrying this TCR beta chain turned up a few times. Antigen specificity is unknown. A universal primer site came from template switching; cDNA carried unique molecular identifiers. TCRdb re-called the 5' RACE reads through MiXCR, storing one row per CDR3 protein. The table shows 540,000 or so distinct CDR3 sequences, with more than 20% occurring only once. V lost 10 bases and J 0 bases, leaving 10 bases between the germline ends. This CDR3 is 14 amino acids long. This record comes from a study of identical twins. Overall study results and limits: Twins' excess sharing was less marked for out-of-frame beta sequences.

In addition, the sample was reused for a study of yellow fever vaccine responses in identical twins. From that second work: The authors reported partly convergent, partly personalized vaccine responses in identical twins.

This chain joins TRBV12-3 or TRBV12-4 and TRBJ2-6, with TRBD1 as a possible D gene (5 bases). Sequencing input: CD4+ T cells sorted from blood. This receptor was identified in a young woman in good health. Written as DNA, the CDR3 is TGTGCCATCGCAGGGTTCTCTGGGGCCAACGTCCTGACTTTC. It yields the protein CAIAGFSGANVLTF.